These 3 T cell receptor beta chains originate from one sample sequenced in a study of blood T cell repertoires in COVID-19. Clones were read by immunoSEQ multiplex PCR, and TCRdb kept only the in-frame ones, dropping some. The profile shows under 450,000 clones, about 88% of them singletons. The sample taken for sequencing was PBMCs or T cells enriched from blood (not recorded which). The receptors were sampled from a woman in her 30s who had recovered from COVID-19.

The CDR3, as DNA: TGTGCCAGCAGCCCTTGGACAGCCTCTTATGGCTACACCTTC. Its protein is CASSPWTASYGYTF. The chain is built from TRBV3-1 (or the pseudogene TRBV3-2) and TRBJ1-2; D is perhaps TRBD1 (6 bases). Looked up from germline, CDR1 is LGHDT and CDR2 is YNNKEL (reference sequence). With 4 bases removed from V and 5 bases from J, the gap between germline ends came to 14 bases. This CDR3 contains 14 residues.

The chain couples TRBV9 to TRBJ2-3; D is perhaps TRBD2 (6 bases). Germline values: CDR1 SGDLS, CDR2 YYNGEE. The CDR3 length is 15 residues. V gave up 4 bases and J gave up 2 bases, with 14 bases separating them. The CDR3 is CASSPGTLSTDTQYF. In nucleotides, the CDR3 is TGTGCCAGCAGCCCAGGGACTCTCTCCACAGATACGCAGTATTTT.

J is TRBJ2-7 and V is TRBV3-1 (or the pseudogene TRBV3-2); TRBD1 matches 8 bases. This CDR3 spans 15 amino acids. Germline V CDR1 and CDR2: LGHDT, YNNKEL (reference sequence). J gave up 4 bases and V 1 base, and 6 bases lay outside the gene matches. The CDR3 nucleotides read TGTGCCAGCAGCCAAGTTTCCAGGGGGCTTTACGAGCAGTACTTC. Its protein product is CASSQVSRGLYEQYF.